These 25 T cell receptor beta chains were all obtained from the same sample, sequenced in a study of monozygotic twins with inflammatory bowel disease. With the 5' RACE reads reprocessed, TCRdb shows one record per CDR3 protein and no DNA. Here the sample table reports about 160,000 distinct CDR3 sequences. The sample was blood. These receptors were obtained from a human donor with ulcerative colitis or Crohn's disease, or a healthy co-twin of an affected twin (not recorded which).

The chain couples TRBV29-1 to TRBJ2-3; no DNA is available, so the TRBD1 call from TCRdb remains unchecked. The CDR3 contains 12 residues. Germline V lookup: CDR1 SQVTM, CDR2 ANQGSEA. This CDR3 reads CSAGGLADTQYF.

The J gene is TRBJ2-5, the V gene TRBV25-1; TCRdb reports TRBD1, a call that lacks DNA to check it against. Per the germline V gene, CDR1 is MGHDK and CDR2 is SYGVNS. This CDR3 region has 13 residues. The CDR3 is CASSESGPETQYF.

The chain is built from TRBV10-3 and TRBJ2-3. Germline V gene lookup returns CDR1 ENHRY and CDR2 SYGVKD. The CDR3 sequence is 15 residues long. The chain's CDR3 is CAISDVAWVADTQYF.

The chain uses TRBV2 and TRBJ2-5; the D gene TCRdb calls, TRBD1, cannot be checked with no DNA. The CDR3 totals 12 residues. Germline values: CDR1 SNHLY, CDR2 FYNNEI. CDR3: CASTGAQETQYF.

The CDR3 loop reads CASSFKTLRVGAAKNIQYF. The chain employs TRBV5-4 and TRBJ2-4; TCRdb outputs TRBD1, but without DNA this stays unchecked. CDR3 size: 19 residues. Germline CDR1 and CDR2: SGHNT and YYREEE (reference sequence).

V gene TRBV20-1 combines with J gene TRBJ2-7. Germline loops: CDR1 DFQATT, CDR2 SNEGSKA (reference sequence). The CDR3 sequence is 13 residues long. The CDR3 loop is CSTSSLASYEQYF.

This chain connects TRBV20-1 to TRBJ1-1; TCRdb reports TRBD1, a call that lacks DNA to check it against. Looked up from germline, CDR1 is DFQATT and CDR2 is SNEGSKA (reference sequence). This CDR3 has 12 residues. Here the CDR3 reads CSAPDASTEAFF.

The CDR3 sequence: CASSLPVGRLSGNTIYF. The V and J genes are TRBV7-9 and TRBJ1-3. The CDR3 has 17 residues. Germline V gene data show CDR1 as SEHNR and CDR2 as FQNEAQ (reference sequence).

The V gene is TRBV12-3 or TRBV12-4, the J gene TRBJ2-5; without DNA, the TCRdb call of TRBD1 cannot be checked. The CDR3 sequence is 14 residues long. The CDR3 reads CASRVTGQAETQYF.

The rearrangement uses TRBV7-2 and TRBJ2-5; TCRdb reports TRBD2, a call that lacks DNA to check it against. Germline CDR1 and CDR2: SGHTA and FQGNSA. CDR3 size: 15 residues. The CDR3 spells CASRSATQYQETQYF.

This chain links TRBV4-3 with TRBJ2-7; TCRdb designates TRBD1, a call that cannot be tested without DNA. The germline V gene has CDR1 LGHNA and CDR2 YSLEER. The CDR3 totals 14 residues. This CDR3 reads CASSPSLSSYEQYF.

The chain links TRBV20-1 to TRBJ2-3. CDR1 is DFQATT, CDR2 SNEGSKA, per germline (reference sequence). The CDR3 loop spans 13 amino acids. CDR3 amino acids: CSASENQRGTQYF.

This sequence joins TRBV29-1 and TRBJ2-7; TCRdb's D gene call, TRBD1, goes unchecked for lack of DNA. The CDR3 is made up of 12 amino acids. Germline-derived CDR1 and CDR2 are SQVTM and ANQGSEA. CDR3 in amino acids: CSVDGGAYEQYF.

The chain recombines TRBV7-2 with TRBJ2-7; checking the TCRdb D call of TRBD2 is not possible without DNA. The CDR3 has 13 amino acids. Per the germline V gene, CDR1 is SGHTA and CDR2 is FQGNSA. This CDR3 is CASRASGIYEQYF.

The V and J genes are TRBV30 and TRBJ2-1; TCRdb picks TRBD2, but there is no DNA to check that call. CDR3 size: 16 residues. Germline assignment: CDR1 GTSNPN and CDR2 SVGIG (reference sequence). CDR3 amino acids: CAWSSAGGLKDNEQFF.

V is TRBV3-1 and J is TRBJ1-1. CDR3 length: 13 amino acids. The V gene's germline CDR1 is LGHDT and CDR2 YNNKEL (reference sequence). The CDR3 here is CASSQVPDTEAFF.

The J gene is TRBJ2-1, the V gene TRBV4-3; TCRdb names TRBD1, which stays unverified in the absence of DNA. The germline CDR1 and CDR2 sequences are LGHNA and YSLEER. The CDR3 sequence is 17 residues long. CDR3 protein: CASSQSPGQGAYNEQFF.

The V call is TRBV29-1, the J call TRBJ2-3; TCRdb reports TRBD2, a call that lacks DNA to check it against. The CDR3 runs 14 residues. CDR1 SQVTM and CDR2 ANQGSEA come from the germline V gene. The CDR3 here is CTTRGATYTDTQYF.

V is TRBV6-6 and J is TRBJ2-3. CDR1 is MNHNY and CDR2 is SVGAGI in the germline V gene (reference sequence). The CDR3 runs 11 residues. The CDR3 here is CASSYRDTQYF.

The CDR3 loop is CASSLKAAESTDTQYF. The chain links TRBV5-1 to TRBJ2-3; as DNA is missing, the TRBD2 call by TCRdb cannot be tested. CDR3 length: 16 residues. Germline V gene sequence: CDR1 SGHRS, CDR2 YFSETQ.

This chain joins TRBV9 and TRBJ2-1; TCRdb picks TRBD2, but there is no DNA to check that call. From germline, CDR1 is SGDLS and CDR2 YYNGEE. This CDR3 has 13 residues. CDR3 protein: CASSGRSGNEQFF.

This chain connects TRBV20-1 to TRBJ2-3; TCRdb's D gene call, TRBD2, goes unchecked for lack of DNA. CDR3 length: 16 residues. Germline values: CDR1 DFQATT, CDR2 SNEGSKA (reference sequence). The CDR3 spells CSARGIMTGGPNTQYF.

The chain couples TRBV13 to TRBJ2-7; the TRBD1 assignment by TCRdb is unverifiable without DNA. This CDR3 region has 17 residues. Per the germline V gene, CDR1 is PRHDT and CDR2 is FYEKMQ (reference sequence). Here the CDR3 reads CASSLGRGAGLVEEQYF.

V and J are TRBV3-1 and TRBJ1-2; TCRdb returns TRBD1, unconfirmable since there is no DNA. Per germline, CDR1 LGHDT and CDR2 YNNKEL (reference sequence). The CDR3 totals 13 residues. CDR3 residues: CASSPTGNYGYTF.

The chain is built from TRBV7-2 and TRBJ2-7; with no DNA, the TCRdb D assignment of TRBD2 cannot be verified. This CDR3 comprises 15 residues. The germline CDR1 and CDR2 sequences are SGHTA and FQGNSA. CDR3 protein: CASSLVASDSYEQYF.